This T cell receptor beta chain stems from a study of shared clonotypes between healthy human individuals. Trimming removed 7 bases at V and 2 bases at J, with 33 bases between. Per germline, CDR1 SGHVS and CDR2 FNYEAQ. There are 22 residues in the CDR3. Profiled with immunoSEQ multiplex PCR; TCRdb holds only in-frame clones, not every one. Of 600,000 to 750,000 clones listed, about 90% are singletons. The sample was memory CD8+ T cells from PBMCs. The subset: CD45RO+ cells pooled with CCR7-negative TemRA cells. The receptor comes from a young man in good health. Some clones in this sample may be carry-over from other donors' samples. J is TRBJ2-6 and V is TRBV7-6; possibly TRBD2 for D (5 bases). The CDR3 DNA follows: TGTGCCAGCACCCCACGCTCCCCCCACGGAGAGGGAGTGGGCCCTGGGGCCAACGTCCTGACTTTC. Translation gives CASTPRSPHGEGVGPGANVLTF.